The entry below gives a single T cell receptor (beta chain) sequence along with its context. Its target is not known. These data are taken from a study of vaccination and CD4 T cells after COVID-19. General study results and limits: The great majority, 304 of 307 vaccine-specific clones, proved spike mono-reactive in convalescent patients.

Oncomine TCR Beta short-read sequencing was applied to DNA from cultured CD4+ T cells. TCRdb re-called the PCR reads with MiXCR, one entry per CDR3 protein. Here the sample spans 12,000 or so distinct CDR3 sequences, around 32% being singletons. The germline V gene encodes CDR1 MNHNS and CDR2 SASEGT. The CDR3 covers 18 residues. V lost 5 bases and J 5 bases, leaving 27 bases between the germline ends. As to treatment: roughly ten-day PBMC culture with coronavirus spike peptide pools or control peptides (ViraFEST assay). The rearrangement links TRBV6-1 to TRBJ1-2; possible D gene TRBD1, 6 bases. The clonotype originates from a human donor who received a COVID-19 vaccine. Specimen: CD4+ T cells from blood, cultured in vitro, collected before SARS-CoV-2 vaccination. CDR3 DNA: TGTGCCAGCAGTCGGGATACAGGGCCATCCCCGTTTAGGTATGGCTACACCTTC. Translation gives CASSRDTGPSPFRYGYTF.